This paragraph reports one T cell receptor beta chain. Its antigen is still unknown. No clone much larger than this one lies a single base away; base qualities are absent. Library creation used the immunoSEQ multiplex PCR assay. TCRdb retrieved this table from immuneACCESS and kept in-frame rearrangements only. Not all clones are present; in checked studies, unresolved V genes account for under half, and no reason is known for the remainder. Recorded for this sample are approximately 120,000 clones; around nine tenths of them occurred a single time. Approximately 15% of the sample is held by the ten biggest clonotypes. This sample is drawn from a study of control samples from healthy donors and cancer patients (dated by TCRdb to about 2020). CDR1 and CDR2, per the germline V gene, are SGHDT and YYEEEE. V has 4 bases trimmed and J has 7 bases trimmed; junction bases matching no gene number 5. CDR3 length: 12 amino acids, cysteine to phenylalanine. CDR3 DNA is the only sequence kept; it has 36 bases, read in frame from the first base.

The source is a woman aged 50 to 60 in good health. The material sequenced was blood. This sequence uses TRBV5-6 and TRBJ2-7; 7 nucleotides in the junction match TRBD1. The base sequence is TGTGCCAGCAGCCCTGGGACAGTTGAGCAGTACTTC. Its protein reads: CASSPGTVEQYF.